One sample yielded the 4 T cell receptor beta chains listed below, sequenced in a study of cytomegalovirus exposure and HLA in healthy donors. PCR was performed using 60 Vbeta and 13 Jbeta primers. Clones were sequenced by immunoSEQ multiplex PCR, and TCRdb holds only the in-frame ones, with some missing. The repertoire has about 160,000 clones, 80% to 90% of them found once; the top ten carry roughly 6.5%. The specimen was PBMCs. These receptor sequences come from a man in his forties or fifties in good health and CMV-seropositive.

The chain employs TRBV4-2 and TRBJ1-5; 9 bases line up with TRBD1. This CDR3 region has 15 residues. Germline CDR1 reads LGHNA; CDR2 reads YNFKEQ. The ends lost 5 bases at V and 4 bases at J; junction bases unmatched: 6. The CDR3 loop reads CASSATGTGNQPQHF. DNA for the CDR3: TGTGCCAGCAGCGCTACCGGGACAGGGAATCAGCCCCAGCATTTT.

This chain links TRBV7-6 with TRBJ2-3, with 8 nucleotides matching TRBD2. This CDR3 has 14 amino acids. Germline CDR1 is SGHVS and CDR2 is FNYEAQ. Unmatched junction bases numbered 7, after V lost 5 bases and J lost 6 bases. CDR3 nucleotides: TGTGCCAGCAGCCCGCGGGGGGCCGGTGATACGCAGTATTTT. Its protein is CASSPRGAGDTQYF.

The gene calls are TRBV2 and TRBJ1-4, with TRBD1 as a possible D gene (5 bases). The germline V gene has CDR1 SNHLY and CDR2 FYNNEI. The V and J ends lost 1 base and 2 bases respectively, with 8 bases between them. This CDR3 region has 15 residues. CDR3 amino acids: CASSEEGATNEKLFF. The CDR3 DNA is TGTGCCAGCAGTGAAGAAGGGGCCACTAATGAAAAACTGTTTTTT. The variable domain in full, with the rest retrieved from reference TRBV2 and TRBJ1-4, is EPEVTQTPSHQVTQMGQEVILRCVPISNHLYFYWYRQILGQKVEFLVSFYNNEISEKSEIFDDQFSVERPDGSNFTLKIRSTKLEDSAMYFCASSEEGATNEKLFFGSGTQLSVL.

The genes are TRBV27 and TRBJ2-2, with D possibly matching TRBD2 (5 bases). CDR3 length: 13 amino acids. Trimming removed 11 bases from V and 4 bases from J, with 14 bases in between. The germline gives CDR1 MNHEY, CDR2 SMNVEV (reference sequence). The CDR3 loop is CAAWSGFTGELFF. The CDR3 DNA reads TGTGCCGCATGGTCGGGGTTCACCGGGGAGCTGTTTTTT.